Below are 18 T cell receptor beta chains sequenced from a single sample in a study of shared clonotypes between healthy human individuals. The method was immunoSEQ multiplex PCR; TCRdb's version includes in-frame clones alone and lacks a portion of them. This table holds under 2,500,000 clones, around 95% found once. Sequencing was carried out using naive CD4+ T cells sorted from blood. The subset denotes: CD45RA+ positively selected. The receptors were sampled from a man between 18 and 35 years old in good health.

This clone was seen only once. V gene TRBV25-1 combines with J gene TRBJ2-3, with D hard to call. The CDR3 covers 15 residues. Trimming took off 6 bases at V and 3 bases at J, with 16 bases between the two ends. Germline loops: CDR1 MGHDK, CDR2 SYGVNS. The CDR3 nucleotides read TGTGCCAGCAGCGAAAAGGGCAGAACTACAGATACGCAGTATTTT. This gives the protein CASSEKGRTTDTQYF.

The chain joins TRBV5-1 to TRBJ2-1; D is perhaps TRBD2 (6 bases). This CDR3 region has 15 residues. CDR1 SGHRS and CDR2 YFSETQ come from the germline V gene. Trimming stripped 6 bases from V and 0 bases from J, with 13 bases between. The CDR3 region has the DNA TGCGCCAGCAAATTACGGGGGAGCTCCTACAATGAGCAGTTCTTC. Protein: CASKLRGSSYNEQFF.

The CDR3 coding sequence is TGTGCCAGCAGCCCTCGACTAGCGGGAGGAAAGACCCAGTACTTC. Its protein is CASSPRLAGGKTQYF. The rearrangement uses TRBV7-2 and TRBJ2-5, with TRBD2 identical over 13 bases. The CDR3 is 15 residues long. The trim removed 5 bases at V and 6 bases at J, leaving 6 bases unmatched. The germline CDR1 and CDR2 sequences are SGHTA and FQGNSA.

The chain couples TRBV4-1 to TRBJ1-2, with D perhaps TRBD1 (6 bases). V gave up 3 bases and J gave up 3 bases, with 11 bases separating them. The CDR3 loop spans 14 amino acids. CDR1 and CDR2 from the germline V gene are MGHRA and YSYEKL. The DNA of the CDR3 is TGCGCCAGCAGCCAGGTAGGGGGGGACTATGGCTACACCTTC. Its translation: CASSQVGGDYGYTF.

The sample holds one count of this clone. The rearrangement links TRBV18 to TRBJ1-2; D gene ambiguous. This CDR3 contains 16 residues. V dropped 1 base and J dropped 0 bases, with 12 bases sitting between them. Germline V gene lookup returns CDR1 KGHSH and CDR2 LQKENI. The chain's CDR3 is CASSPLMDPTNYGYTF. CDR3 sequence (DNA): TGTGCCAGCTCACCACTGATGGACCCTACTAACTATGGCTACACCTTC.

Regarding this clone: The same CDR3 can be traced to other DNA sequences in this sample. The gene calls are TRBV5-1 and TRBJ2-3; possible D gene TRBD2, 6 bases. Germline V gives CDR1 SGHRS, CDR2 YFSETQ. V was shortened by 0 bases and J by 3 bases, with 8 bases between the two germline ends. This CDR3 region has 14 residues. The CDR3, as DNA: TGCGCCAGCAGCTTGGCGGGAGCGACAGATACGCAGTATTTT. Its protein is CASSLAGATDTQYF.

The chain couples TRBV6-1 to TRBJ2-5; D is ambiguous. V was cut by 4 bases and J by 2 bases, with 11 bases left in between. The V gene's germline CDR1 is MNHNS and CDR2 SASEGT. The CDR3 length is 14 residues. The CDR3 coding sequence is TGTGCCAGCAGTGTGCTGGGTCGACAAGAGACCCAGTACTTC. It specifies CASSVLGRQETQYF.

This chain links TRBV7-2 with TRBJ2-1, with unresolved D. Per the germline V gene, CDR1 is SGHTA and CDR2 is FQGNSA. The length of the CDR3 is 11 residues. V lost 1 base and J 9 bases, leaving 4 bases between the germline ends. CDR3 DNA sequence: TGTGCCAGCAGCTTAGGCTCTGAGCAGTTCTTC. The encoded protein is CASSLGSEQFF.

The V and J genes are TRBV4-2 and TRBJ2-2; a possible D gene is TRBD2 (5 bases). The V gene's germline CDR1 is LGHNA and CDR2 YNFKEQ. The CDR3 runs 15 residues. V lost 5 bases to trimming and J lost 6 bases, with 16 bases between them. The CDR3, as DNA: TGTGCCAGCAGCGGCGACTGGAGGCTCGCCGGGGAGCTGTTTTTT. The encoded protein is CASSGDWRLAGELFF.

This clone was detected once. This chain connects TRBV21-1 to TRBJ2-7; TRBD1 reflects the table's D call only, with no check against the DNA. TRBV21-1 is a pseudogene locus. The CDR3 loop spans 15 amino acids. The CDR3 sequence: CASSKWAGAPYEQYF. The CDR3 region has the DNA TGTGCCAGCAGCAAATGGGCAGGGGCCCCATACGAGCAGTACTTC.

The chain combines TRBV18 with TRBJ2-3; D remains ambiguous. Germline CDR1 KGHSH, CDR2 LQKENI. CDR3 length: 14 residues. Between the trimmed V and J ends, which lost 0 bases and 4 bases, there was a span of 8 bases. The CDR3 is CASSPPIVADTQYF. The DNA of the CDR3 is TGTGCCAGCTCACCACCCATTGTCGCAGATACGCAGTATTTT.

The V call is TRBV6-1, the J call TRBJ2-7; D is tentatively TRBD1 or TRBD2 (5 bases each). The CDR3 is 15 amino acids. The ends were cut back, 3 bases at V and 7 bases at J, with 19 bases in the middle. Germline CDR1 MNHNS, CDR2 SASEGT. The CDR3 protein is CASSDPRDGRREQYF. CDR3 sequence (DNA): TGTGCCAGCAGTGATCCCCGGGACGGGCGAAGGGAGCAGTACTTC.

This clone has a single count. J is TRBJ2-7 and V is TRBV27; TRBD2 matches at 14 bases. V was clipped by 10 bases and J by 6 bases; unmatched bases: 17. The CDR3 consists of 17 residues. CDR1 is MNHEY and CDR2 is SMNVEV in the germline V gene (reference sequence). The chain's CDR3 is CATARTVGTSGGGEQYF. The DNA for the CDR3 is TGTGCCACCGCGCGGACAGTGGGGACTAGCGGGGGAGGCGAGCAGTACTTC.

Written as DNA, the CDR3 is TGTGCCAGCAGCTTAGATCGGGTTTCTTACGAGCAGTACTTC. This codes for CASSLDRVSYEQYF. This rearrangement joins TRBV7-8 to TRBJ2-7; D uncertain. Trimming took off 1 base at V and 4 bases at J, with 11 bases between the two ends. Germline V gene lookup returns CDR1 SGHVS and CDR2 FQNEAQ. There are 14 residues in the CDR3.

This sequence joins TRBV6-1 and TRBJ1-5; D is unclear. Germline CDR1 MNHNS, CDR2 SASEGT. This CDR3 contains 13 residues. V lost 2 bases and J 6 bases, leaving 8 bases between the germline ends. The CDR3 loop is CASSESALQPQHF. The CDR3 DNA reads TGTGCCAGCAGTGAATCGGCCCTTCAGCCCCAGCATTTT.

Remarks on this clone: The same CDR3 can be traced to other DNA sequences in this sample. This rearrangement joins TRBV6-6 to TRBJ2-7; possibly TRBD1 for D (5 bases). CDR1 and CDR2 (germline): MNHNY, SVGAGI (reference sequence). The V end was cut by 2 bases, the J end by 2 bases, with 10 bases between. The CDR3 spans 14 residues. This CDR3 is CASSYTLGAYEQYF. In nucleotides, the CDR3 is TGTGCCAGCAGTTACACCCTAGGGGCCTACGAGCAGTACTTC.

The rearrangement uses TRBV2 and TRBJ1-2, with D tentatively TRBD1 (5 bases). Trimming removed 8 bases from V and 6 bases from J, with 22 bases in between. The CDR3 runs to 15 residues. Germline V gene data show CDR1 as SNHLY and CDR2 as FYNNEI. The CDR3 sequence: CASRPGAGGIDGYTF. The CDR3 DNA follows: TGTGCCAGCCGTCCTGGGGCTGGGGGAATCGATGGCTACACCTTC.

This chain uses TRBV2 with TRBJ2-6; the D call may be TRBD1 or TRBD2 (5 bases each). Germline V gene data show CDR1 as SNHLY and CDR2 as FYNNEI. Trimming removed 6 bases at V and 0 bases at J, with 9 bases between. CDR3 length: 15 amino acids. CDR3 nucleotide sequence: TGTGCCAGCAGGGGGACCGTCTCTGGGGCCAACGTCCTGACTTTC. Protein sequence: CASRGTVSGANVLTF.